Included here is one T cell receptor (beta chain) sequence, with context. This record belongs to a study of T-cell reconstitution after alpha-beta-depleted transplantation in children. The CDR3 runs 16 residues. Trimming took 4 bases from V and 7 from J; bases not matched to a gene: 8. Germline V CDR1 and CDR2: SGHRS, YFSETQ. A library of TCRbeta sequences, prepared with unique molecular identifiers, was generated. Each CDR3 protein is one row after TCRdb ran MiXCR on the PCR reads. The profile shows around 600,000 distinct CDR3 sequences, more than 20% of them singletons. This sequence joins TRBV5-1 and TRBJ2-3, with 14 nucleotides matching TRBD2. The sequence came from a boy under two years old who had a stem cell transplant for acute myeloid leukemia, so the T cells may come from the graft donor. The sequencing used PBMCs, mostly from graft donor cells, collected 360 days after TCRalphabeta/CD19-depleted stem cell transplant. As DNA, the CDR3 is TGCGCCAGCAGCCCCTGGACTAGCGGGGGGCCTCATACGCAGTATTTT. Protein: CASSPWTSGGPHTQYF.